This T cell receptor beta chain was found in a study of OX40 agonist ivuxolimab in advanced cancers. At the level of the study: Patients were 82.7% male with ages roughly 20 to 80, mean approximately 55. Study-wide findings and caveats: Patients who responded partially at 0.1-3.0 mg/kg showed clonal expansion ranking among the lowest. Expanded clones belonging to CD8+ T cells outnumbered, on average, those of CD4+.

TCRdb's table, derived via immunoSEQ multiplex PCR, lists solely in-frame clones and lacks some. The profile shows roughly 110,000 clones, approximately 90% of them singletons. Sampling times: baseline, cycle 4 day 1, cycle 7 day 1. Comments on this clone: The antigen remains unidentified.

The sequencing here drew on CD4+ or CD8+ T cells sorted from blood, taken in a trial of the OX40 agonist ivuxolimab. The clonotype originates from an adult with an advanced solid tumor such as melanoma, head and neck, liver or kidney cancer.

The CDR3 region has the DNA TGTGCCAGCAGCCCCTCCGGACGGAGATCACAAGAGACCCAGTACTTC. Encoded protein: CASSPSGRRSQETQYF. V and J are TRBV7-8 and TRBJ2-5; D gene uncertain. V lost 5 bases and J lost 2, with 18 bases in between. CDR1 is SGHVS, CDR2 FQNEAQ, per germline. This CDR3 has 16 amino acids. Filled out from reference TRBV7-8 and TRBJ2-5, the complete variable domain reads GAGVSQSPRYKVAKRGQDVALRCDPISGHVSLFWYQQALGQGPEFLTYFQNEAQLDKSGLPSDRFFAERPEGSVSTLKIQRTQQEDSAVYLCASSPSGRRSQETQYFGPGTRLLVL.